This T cell receptor beta chain appears in the sequencing data of a study of breast tumors, draining lymph nodes, adjacent tissues. Turning to this clonotype: What it binds is not known.

TCRdb re-called the multiplex PCR reads with MiXCR, one entry per CDR3 protein. The sample lists about 15,000 distinct CDR3 sequences; 50% to 60% were seen once. Germline V gives CDR1 SGHTA, CDR2 FQGNSA. This CDR3 is built from 15 residues. Trimming took 5 bases from V and 5 from J; bases not matched to a gene: 6. General observations from the study: The data were judged consistent with most tumor T cells coming from lymph node and expanding in tumor. Tumor repertoires ranked between lymph nodes and nontumor tissue in diversity, with V and J gene preferences. Data only fit, rather than demonstrated, lymph node origin of most tumor T cells.

Input material: tumor-adjacent breast tissue. The source is a female donor with breast cancer. Some clones in this sample may be carry-over from other donors' samples. The chain couples TRBV7-2 to TRBJ2-1, with 10 bases lining up with TRBD2. In DNA, the CDR3 is TGTGCCAGCAGCCCAGGACTAGCGGCTCACAATGAGCAGTTCTTC. Translating gives CASSPGLAAHNEQFF. Together with reference TRBV7-2 and TRBJ2-1, the CDR3 gives the full variable domain: GAGVSQSPSNKVTEKGKDVELRCDPISGHTALYWYRQSLGQGLEFLIYFQGNSAPDKSGLPSDRFSAERTGGSVSTLTIQRTQQEDSAVYLCASSPGLAAHNEQFFGPGTRLTVL.